This TCR beta chain came from a study of blood T cell repertoires in COVID-19. Libraries were prepared by immunoSEQ multiplex PCR; TCRdb keeps only in-frame clonotypes and omits some of them. In the table there are over 250,000 clones, around 87% of which are singletons. Cohort placement rested on clinical history that participants reported themselves. With 4 bases removed from V and 1 base from J, the gap between germline ends came to 8 bases. This CDR3 is 13 amino acids long. CDR1 SGHRS and CDR2 YFSETQ come from the germline V gene. V gene TRBV5-1 combines with J gene TRBJ1-1; D is ambiguous. This clonotype was obtained from a woman in her 30s who had recovered from COVID-19. The sequencing sample was made of PBMCs or T cells enriched from blood (not recorded which). As DNA, the CDR3 is TGCGCCAGCAGCATACAGTCGAACACTGAAGCTTTCTTT. Translating it yields CASSIQSNTEAFF. Variable domain in full (rest from reference TRBV5-1 and TRBJ1-1): KAGVTQTPRYLIKTRGQQVTLSCSPISGHRSVSWYQQTPGQGLQFLFEYFSETQRNKGNFPGRFSGRQFSNSRSEMNVSTLELGDSALYLCASSIQSNTEAFFGQGTRLTVV.